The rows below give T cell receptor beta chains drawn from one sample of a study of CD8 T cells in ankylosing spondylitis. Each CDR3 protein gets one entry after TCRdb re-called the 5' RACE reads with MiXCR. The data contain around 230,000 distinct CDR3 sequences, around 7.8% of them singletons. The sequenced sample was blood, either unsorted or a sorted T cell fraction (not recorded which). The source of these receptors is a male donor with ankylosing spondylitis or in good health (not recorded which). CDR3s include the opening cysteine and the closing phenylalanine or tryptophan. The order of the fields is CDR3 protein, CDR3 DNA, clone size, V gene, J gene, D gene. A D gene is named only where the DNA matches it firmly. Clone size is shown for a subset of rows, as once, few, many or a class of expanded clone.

CDR3: CASSRGEGNQPQHF
DNA: TGTGCCAGCAGCCGAGGTGAGGGCAATCAGCCCCAGCATTTT
size: -
V: TRBV7-9
J: TRBJ1-5
D: -

CDR3: CASSRRDNSYEQYF
DNA: TGTGCCAGCAGCCGCCGGGACAACTCCTACGAGCAGTACTTC
size: -
V: TRBV7-2
J: TRBJ2-7
D: -

CDR3: CSARVGPEQFF
DNA: TGCAGTGCTAGAGTAGGCCCCGAGCAGTTCTTC
size: many
V: TRBV20-1
J: TRBJ2-1
D: -

CDR3: CASSLGGPNTEAFF
DNA: TGTGCCAGCAGTTTAGGTGGGCCGAACACTGAAGCTTTCTTT
size: many
V: TRBV12-3/TRBV12-4
J: TRBJ1-1
D: -

CDR3: CASSPTPRDTQYF
DNA: TGTGCCAGCTCACCAACCCCTAGGGATACGCAGTATTTT
size: many
V: TRBV18
J: TRBJ2-3
D: -

CDR3: CASSSHEGNQPQHF
DNA: TGTGCCAGCAGCTCCCATGAGGGGAATCAGCCCCAGCATTTT
size: few
V: TRBV7-9
J: TRBJ1-5
D: -

CDR3: CASSQGIPGGEQYF
DNA: TGCGCCAGCAGCCAGGGGATCCCTGGGGGGGAGCAGTACTTC
size: -
V: TRBV4-1
J: TRBJ2-7
D: -

CDR3: CAWSPPAGALRGQYF
DNA: TGTGCCTGGAGTCCGCCTGCTGGAGCCTTACGCGGGCAGTACTTC
size: -
V: TRBV30
J: TRBJ2-7
D: -

CDR3: CSARGRKSRGTEAFF
DNA: TGCAGTGCTAGGGGACGTAAAAGCCGGGGCACTGAAGCTTTCTTT
size: many
V: TRBV20-1
J: TRBJ1-1
D: -

CDR3: CASSHPPAASTDTQYF
DNA: TGTGCCAGCAGCCACCCCCCGGCGGCTAGCACAGATACGCAGTATTTT
size: many
V: TRBV3-1
J: TRBJ2-3
D: -

CDR3: CASSDNYWGGEQYF
DNA: TGTGCCAGCAGCGACAACTACTGGGGAGGTGAGCAGTACTTC
size: -
V: TRBV7-2
J: TRBJ2-7
D: -

CDR3: CSASPGIGGAYEQYF
DNA: TGCAGTGCTAGCCCGGGGATTGGCGGGGCCTACGAGCAGTACTTC
size: many
V: TRBV20-1
J: TRBJ2-7
D: -

CDR3: CSVEDLIRGNEQFF
DNA: TGCAGCGTTGAAGATTTAATCAGGGGGAATGAGCAGTTCTTC
size: many
V: TRBV29-1
J: TRBJ2-1
D: TRBD1

CDR3: CASSPAGYGYTF
DNA: TGTGCCAGCAGCCCCGCAGGCTATGGCTACACCTTC
size: many
V: TRBV7-2
J: TRBJ1-2
D: -

CDR3: CASSLEPSSGTGELFF
DNA: TGTGCCAGCAGCTTAGAACCTAGCAGTGGGACCGGGGAGCTGTTTTTT
size: many
V: TRBV11-2
J: TRBJ2-2
D: -

CDR3: CAISEFAKSNTEAFF
DNA: TGTGCCATCAGTGAGTTCGCGAAATCGAACACTGAAGCTTTCTTT
size: many
V: TRBV10-3
J: TRBJ1-1
D: -

CDR3: CASDLAGGPNEQYF
DNA: TGTGCCTCCGATCTAGCGGGAGGGCCCAACGAGCAGTACTTC
size: many
V: TRBV30
J: TRBJ2-7
D: TRBD2